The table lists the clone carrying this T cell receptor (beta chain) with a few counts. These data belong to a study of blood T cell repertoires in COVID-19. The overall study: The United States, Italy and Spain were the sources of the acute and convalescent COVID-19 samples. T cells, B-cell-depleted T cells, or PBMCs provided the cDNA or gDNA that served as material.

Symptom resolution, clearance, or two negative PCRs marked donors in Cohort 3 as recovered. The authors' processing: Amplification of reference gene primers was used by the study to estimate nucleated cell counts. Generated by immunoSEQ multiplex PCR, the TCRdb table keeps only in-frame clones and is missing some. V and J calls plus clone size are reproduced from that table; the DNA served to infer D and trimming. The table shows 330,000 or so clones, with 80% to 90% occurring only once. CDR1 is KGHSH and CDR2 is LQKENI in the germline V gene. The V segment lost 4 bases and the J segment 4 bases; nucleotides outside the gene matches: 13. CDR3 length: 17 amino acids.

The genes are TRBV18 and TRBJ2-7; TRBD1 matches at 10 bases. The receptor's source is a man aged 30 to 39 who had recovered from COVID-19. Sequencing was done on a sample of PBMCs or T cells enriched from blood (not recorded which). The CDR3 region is CASSRFASGQGMYEQYF. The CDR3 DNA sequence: TGTGCCAGCTCACGTTTCGCGTCGGGACAGGGGATGTACGAGCAGTACTTC.